Given below is one T cell receptor (beta chain) in context. The antigen is not known. Between the trimmed V and J ends, which lost 1 base and 9 bases, there was a span of 13 bases. CDR1 is LGHDT and CDR2 is YNNKEL in the germline V gene (reference sequence). The CDR3 totals 15 residues. This sample was taken from a study of T cell responses to AZD1222 COVID-19 vaccine. Only in-frame clones appear in the TCRdb table, and some are missing; sequencing was by immunoSEQ multiplex PCR. This table has roughly 120,000 clones, over 75% appearing once. Study-wide findings and caveats: Regions 160-218 and 743-854 dominated among vaccine-associated CD4 TCRs spanning spike. Breadth and depth of Spike-specific TCRs rose after two AZD1222 doses. Without day 14 samples, only post-peak T cell repertoires were studied.

The TCR sequence derives from an adult in good health. Specimen: peripheral blood, collected on day 0 of AZD1222 vaccination. V gene TRBV3-1 (or the pseudogene TRBV3-2) combines with J gene TRBJ1-6; D possibly corresponds to TRBD1 (5 bases). The CDR3 loop reads CASSQVGGLSSPLHF. The CDR3 DNA follows: TGTGCCAGCAGCCAAGTTGGGGGGTTGAGTTCACCCCTCCACTTT.